The source of this TCR beta chain is a study of shared clonotypes between healthy human individuals. Germline V CDR1 and CDR2: SGDLS, YYNGEE. There are 14 residues in the CDR3. V lost 3 bases and J lost 4; bases outside the gene matches: 7. Clones were sequenced by immunoSEQ multiplex PCR, and TCRdb holds only the in-frame ones, with some missing. Of about a million clones in the sample, roughly 72% were seen once. With respect to this clone: As yet, its antigen is unknown.

Study-wide results and limits: Only a few donors were included, so the genetic and exposure-history diversity represented was limited.

Source material: memory CD4+ T cells sorted from blood. Subset: CD45RA-negative fraction. This clonotype was obtained from a man aged 18 to 29 in good health. The V call is TRBV9, the J call TRBJ2-7; 7 nucleotides agree with TRBD1. In nucleotides, the CDR3 is TGTGCCAGCAGCGCCCGGGACAGCTTTTACGAGCAGTACTTC. This translates into CASSARDSFYEQYF.